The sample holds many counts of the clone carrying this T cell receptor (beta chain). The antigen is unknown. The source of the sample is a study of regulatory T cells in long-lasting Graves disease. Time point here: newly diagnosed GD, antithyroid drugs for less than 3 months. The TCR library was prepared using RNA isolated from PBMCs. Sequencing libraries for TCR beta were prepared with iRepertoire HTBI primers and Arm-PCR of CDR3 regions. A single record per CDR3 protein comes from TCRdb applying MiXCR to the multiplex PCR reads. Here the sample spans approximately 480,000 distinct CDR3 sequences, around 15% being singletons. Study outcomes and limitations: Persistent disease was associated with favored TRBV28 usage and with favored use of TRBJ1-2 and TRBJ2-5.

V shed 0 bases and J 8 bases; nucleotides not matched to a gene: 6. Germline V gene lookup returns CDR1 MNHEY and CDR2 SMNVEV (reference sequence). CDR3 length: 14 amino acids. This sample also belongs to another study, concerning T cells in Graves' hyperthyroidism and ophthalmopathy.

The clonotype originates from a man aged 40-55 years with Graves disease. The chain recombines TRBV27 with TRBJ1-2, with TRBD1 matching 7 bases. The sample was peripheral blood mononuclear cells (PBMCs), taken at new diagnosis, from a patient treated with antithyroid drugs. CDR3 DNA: TGTGCCAGCAGTTTATCGACAGGGACTGAGGGCTACACCTTC. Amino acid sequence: CASSLSTGTEGYTF.